Below, 17 T cell receptor beta chains from the same sample are listed, as sequenced in a study of regulatory and conventional T cells in breast cancer. A single record per CDR3 protein comes from TCRdb applying MiXCR to the PCR reads. The repertoire holds about 10,000 distinct CDR3 sequences, with about 35% as singletons. Sequencing was done on a sample of conventional T cells from blood. These receptors were collected from a male donor in good health.

Comments on this clonotype: Given a much more abundant clone one base away, this may be a read error. Since the CDR3 does not end with the conserved phenylalanine or tryptophan, this likely comes from a read error. The rearrangement joins TRBV12-3 or TRBV12-4 to TRBJ2-5; maybe TRBD1 (5 bases). The length of the CDR3 is 13 residues. Trimming shortened V by 6 bases and J by 5 bases, and 13 bases separated the two germline ends. Here the CDR3 reads CASSQGIGETQYS. CDR3 coding DNA: TGTGCCAGCAGCCAGGGTATTGGGGAGACCCAGTACTCC.

The chain has TRBV4-1 and TRBJ1-5; D is possibly TRBD1 (5 bases). Germline V gene sequence: CDR1 MGHRA, CDR2 YSYEKL. V was trimmed by 4 bases and J by 1 base, leaving 17 bases between them. The CDR3 runs 17 residues. The CDR3 here is CASSPHGTEGSNQPQHF. CDR3 DNA: TGCGCCAGCAGCCCTCACGGAACTGAGGGGAGCAATCAGCCCCAGCATTTT.

V usage is TRBV12-3 or TRBV12-4 and J usage is TRBJ2-6, with D uncertain. CDR3 size: 16 residues. Trimming pared 5 bases from V and 3 bases from J, leaving 14 bases between. The CDR3 region has the DNA TGTGCCAGCAGTCCTCCGTCGTGGGTTGGGGCCAACGTCCTGACTTTC. Translating it yields CASSPPSWVGANVLTF.

The chain links TRBV28 to TRBJ1-5; D perhaps matches TRBD1 (6 bases). The V end was cut by 7 bases, the J end by 6 bases, with 13 bases between. The CDR3 has 13 amino acids. Germline-derived CDR1 and CDR2 are MDHEN and SYDVKM. The CDR3 sequence is CASTTPGAQPQHF. DNA of the CDR3: TGTGCCAGCACTACACCAGGGGCTCAGCCCCAGCATTTT.

The chain carries TRBV7-2 and TRBJ2-2; 10 bases line up with TRBD1. Germline loops: CDR1 SGHTA, CDR2 FQGNSA. The CDR3 is made up of 15 amino acids. V lost 5 bases to trimming and J lost 7 bases; unmatched junction nucleotides: 7. For the CDR3, the DNA is TGTGCCAGCAGCCTGGGACAGGGGAAGGGCGGGGAGCTGTTTTTT. It encodes CASSLGQGKGGELFF.

A single count supports this clonotype. An end of the junction differs from the germline gene, which may be a read error. The gene calls are TRBV5-1 and TRBJ1-1; no firm D call. Germline V gene lookup returns CDR1 SGHRS and CDR2 YFSETQ. The CDR3 has 15 amino acids. CDR3 DNA: TGCGCCAGCAGCTCGGCGGCAGGAATGAACACTGCAGCTTTCTTT. Translation gives CASSSAAGMNTAAFF.

The chain couples TRBV5-1 to TRBJ1-1; 10 bases map to TRBD1. The CDR3 totals 15 residues. J was trimmed by 6 bases and V by 0 bases; bases with no gene match: 5. The germline V gene has CDR1 SGHRS and CDR2 YFSETQ. For the CDR3, the DNA is TGCGCCAGCAGCTTGGACCCCGGGACAGGGGCTGAAGCTTTCTTT. It yields the protein CASSLDPGTGAEAFF.

Worth noting for this clonotype: Since the CDR3 does not end with the conserved phenylalanine or tryptophan, this likely comes from a read error. This chain uses TRBV6-1 with TRBJ2-1, with D possibly being TRBD1 or TRBD2 (5 bases each). The V gene's germline CDR1 is MNHNS and CDR2 SASEGT. This CDR3 comprises 15 residues. V lost 4 bases and J lost 9, with 19 bases in between. The CDR3 nucleotides read TGTGCCAGCAGTGGCAACCGGGGCCTAAACTCTGAGCAGTTCCTC. It encodes CASSGNRGLNSEQFL.

This chain connects TRBV24-1 to TRBJ1-1; maybe TRBD1 (5 bases). V lost 2 bases, J lost 5 bases, and 17 bases lay in between. This CDR3 is built from 16 residues. Per germline, CDR1 KGHDR and CDR2 SFDVKD. CDR3 region: CATSDSSPAGRTEAFF. CDR3 sequence (DNA): TGTGCCACCAGTGATTCATCCCCGGCAGGGCGGACTGAAGCTTTCTTT.

Notes on this clonotype: This likely comes from a read error, as the CDR3 has no conserved phenylalanine or tryptophan at its end. The CDR3 loop is CASSQGQATEAFI. As DNA, the CDR3 is TGTGCCAGCAGCCAAGGGCAGGCCACTGAAGCTTTCATT. The rearrangement joins TRBV3-1 to TRBJ1-1; no reliable D call. The ends were cut back, 1 base at V and 4 bases at J, with 7 bases in the middle. Germline V gene data show CDR1 as LGHDT and CDR2 as YNNKEL (reference sequence). The CDR3 totals 13 residues.

This chain uses TRBV2 with TRBJ1-1, with 7 bases fitting TRBD1. V was clipped by 7 bases and J by 3 bases; unmatched bases: 11. This CDR3 has 15 amino acids. Looked up from germline, CDR1 is SNHLY and CDR2 is FYNNEI. The CDR3 DNA sequence: TGTGCCAGCAAGTCGACAGGGAGAGAGGACACTGAAGCTTTCTTT. Its translation is CASKSTGREDTEAFF.

The chain links TRBV3-1 to TRBJ1-1; no reliable D call. The CDR3 spans 13 residues. CDR1 and CDR2 from the germline V gene are LGHDT and YNNKEL (reference sequence). Trimming took 2 bases from V and 1 from J, leaving 5 bases between them. CDR3: CASSQQENTEAFF. CDR3 bases: TGTGCCAGCAGCCAACAGGAGAACACTGAAGCTTTCTTT.

V and J are TRBV6-1 and TRBJ1-5, with 7 bases that match TRBD1. Germline trimming cut 2 bases from V and 4 bases from J; bases unmatched to any gene: 5. The CDR3 is 15 amino acids. CDR1 is MNHNS, CDR2 SASEGT, per germline. CDR3 region: CASSEKGASNQPQHF. DNA for the CDR3: TGTGCCAGCAGTGAAAAGGGGGCGAGTAATCAGCCCCAGCATTTT.

This clonotype is deemed medium-sized (0.01 to 0.1%). The V call is TRBV2, the J call TRBJ1-3; D remains ambiguous. Trimming left V 7 bases short and J 0 bases short, with 10 bases between. This CDR3 comprises 14 residues. The germline V gene encodes CDR1 SNHLY and CDR2 FYNNEI. The CDR3 protein is CASTFASSGNTIYF. In DNA form, the CDR3 reads TGTGCCAGCACCTTCGCATCCTCTGGAAACACCATATATTTT.

The chain links TRBV10-3 to TRBJ2-5; D is perhaps TRBD1 or TRBD2 (5 bases each). Trimming took 6 bases from V and 0 from J, leaving 8 bases between them. Per the germline V gene, CDR1 is ENHRY and CDR2 is SYGVKD. The length of the CDR3 is 13 residues. CDR3 DNA sequence: TGTGCCATCAGCCGGGACCACCAAGAGACCCAGTACTTC. Protein sequence: CAISRDHQETQYF.

The table lists this clonotype with a few counts. J is TRBJ1-5 and V is TRBV7-2; 10 nucleotides agree with TRBD1. Looked up from germline, CDR1 is SGHTA and CDR2 is FQGNSA. The trim removed 5 bases at V and 6 bases at J, leaving 4 bases unmatched. This CDR3 spans 14 amino acids. CDR3: CASSPGQGRQPQHF. As DNA, the CDR3 is TGTGCCAGCAGCCCGGGACAGGGGCGTCAGCCCCAGCATTTT.

The chain employs TRBV2 and TRBJ2-7, with 10 bases matching TRBD1. The V and J ends lost 6 bases and 2 bases, in that order; junction bases with no gene match: 4. This CDR3 contains 14 residues. Germline V gene data show CDR1 as SNHLY and CDR2 as FYNNEI. The CDR3 reads CASRGDRGPYEQYF. CDR3 DNA sequence: TGTGCCAGCAGGGGGGACAGGGGCCCCTACGAGCAGTACTTC.